Listed below are T cell receptor beta chains from one sample, sequenced in a study of cytomegalovirus exposure and HLA in healthy donors. Produced via immunoSEQ multiplex PCR; TCRdb's table is partial and in-frame only. The sample lists about 170,000 clones, about 85% occurring once. What was sequenced was PBMCs. The receptors originated from a boy younger than 10 in good health and CMV-seronegative. CDR3s include the opening cysteine and the closing phenylalanine or tryptophan. D genes are given only for firm matches. Clone size appears in some rows only: once, few, many, or a class for an expanded clone.

DNA | CDR3 | size | J | D | V
TGTGCCACCAGCCCCCGACTTGAAGAGATCCGCTACTATGGCTACACCTTC | CATSPRLEEIRYYGYTF | - | TRBJ1-2 | - | TRBV15
TGTGCCAGCAGCTTAAAACAGGGTTTGTACGAGCAGTACTTC | CASSLKQGLYEQYF | - | TRBJ2-7 | - | TRBV11-2
TGTGCCAGCAGCTTGGCGAGCGAGGGCGGGGATACGCAGTATTTT | CASSLASEGGDTQYF | - | TRBJ2-3 | - | TRBV5-4
TGTGCCAGCAGCTTAAATATCTACGAGCAGTACTTC | CASSLNIYEQYF | - | TRBJ2-7 | - | TRBV7-9
TGTGCCAGCAGCCAGGGCGGCGGGAGCCCGCATTTT | CASSQGGGSPHF | - | TRBJ2-3 | TRBD2 | TRBV14
TGCAGTGTAGGGGTGGGTGAGCAGTTCTTC | CSVGVGEQFF | - | TRBJ2-1 | - | TRBV20-1
TGTGCCAGCAGCCCCGGACGGGGGAGCTATGGCTACACCTTC | CASSPGRGSYGYTF | - | TRBJ1-2 | - | TRBV5-6
TGTGCCAGCAGCTCCAATCTAGCGGCGAGTGGGGATACGCAGTATTTT | CASSSNLAASGDTQYF | once | TRBJ2-3 | TRBD2 | TRBV7-9
TGTGCCAGTATCCCAGGGTATACTAATGAAAAACTGTTTTTT | CASIPGYTNEKLFF | - | TRBJ1-4 | - | TRBV19
TGTGCCAGCAGCTCTAGACTAACGGGGGACGAGCAGTACTTC | CASSSRLTGDEQYF | - | TRBJ2-7 | - | TRBV7-8
TGTGCCAGCAGCTTGTCTTTAGCTTACTACAATGAGCAGTTCTTC | CASSLSLAYYNEQFF | once | TRBJ2-1 | - | TRBV14
TGTGCCAGCAGTGATAGCGCGGCGTTGGCAACTTTCTTT | CASSDSAALATFF | - | TRBJ1-1 | - | TRBV6-1
TGTGCCAGCAAAAAGACTACTAGCGTCAATGAGCAGTTCTTC | CASKKTTSVNEQFF | - | TRBJ2-1 | TRBD2 | TRBV6-1
TGTGCCAGTAGTATAGATCGGGACACTGAAGCTTTCTTT | CASSIDRDTEAFF | - | TRBJ1-1 | - | TRBV19
TGCGCCAGCAGCCAAGAAGGAGGGAGTACTCTTAACTATGGCTACACCTTC | CASSQEGGSTLNYGYTF | - | TRBJ1-2 | - | TRBV4-1
TGTGCCAGCAGCTGGACTAGCGGGGCGGATGAGCAGTTCTTC | CASSWTSGADEQFF | - | TRBJ2-1 | TRBD2 | TRBV5-4
TGTGCCAGCAGTTTATCCCCCGACAGGACCTATGGCTACACCTTC | CASSLSPDRTYGYTF | - | TRBJ1-2 | - | TRBV28
TGTGCCAGCAGATCAGGGTCAGGGAACTATGGCTACACCTTC | CASRSGSGNYGYTF | - | TRBJ1-2 | - | TRBV28
TGTGCCAGCAGCTGGTCGCCGGCTAGCGGAGAGGGGTACTTC | CASSWSPASGEGYF | - | TRBJ2-7 | TRBD2 | TRBV7-2
TGTGCCAGCAGTTCTACCGGGACAGGGGGCCCCACGTCTGGAAACACCATATATTTT | CASSSTGTGGPTSGNTIYF | once | TRBJ1-3 | TRBD1 | TRBV27
TGCGCCAGCAGCCTGACTAGCGGAAGCTCCTACAATGAGCAGTTCTTC | CASSLTSGSSYNEQFF | - | TRBJ2-1 | TRBD2 | TRBV5-1
TGCGCCAGCAGCTTGGAGGGGGAGTCCACCGGGGAGCTGTTTTTT | CASSLEGESTGELFF | - | TRBJ2-2 | - | TRBV5-1
TGTGCCAGCAGCCGGGGGTCGGGGGCCGGGGAGCTGTTTTTT | CASSRGSGAGELFF | - | TRBJ2-2 | - | TRBV11-3
TGTGCCAGCAGCCTACAGAGTAGTACTGAAGCTTTCTTT | CASSLQSSTEAFF | - | TRBJ1-1 | - | TRBV7-9
TGTGCCAGCAGTTACTTCAGGGTGGGAGAAAAACTGTTTTTT | CASSYFRVGEKLFF | few | TRBJ1-4 | - | TRBV6-6
TGTGCCAGTAGTCGCAGAGCGGGACTGGAGTACAATGAGCAGTTCTTC | CASSRRAGLEYNEQFF | - | TRBJ2-1 | TRBD2 | TRBV19
TGCGCCAGCAGCTTGGATTACAGGGGCGGCTACACCTTC | CASSLDYRGGYTF | - | TRBJ1-2 | TRBD1 | TRBV5-1
TGTGCCAGCAACGATGCGGGACGTGGAGCTTTCTTT | CASNDAGRGAFF | - | TRBJ1-1 | - | TRBV6-5
TGTGCCAGCGCCCTGCGACAGGGGGCGACTAACTATGGCTACACCTTC | CASALRQGATNYGYTF | - | TRBJ1-2 | TRBD1 | TRBV6-6
TGTGCCAGCAGCGGGACTCGGGGGAGGTCCTACAATGAGCAGTTCTTC | CASSGTRGRSYNEQFF | few | TRBJ2-1 | - | TRBV9
TGTGCCAGCAGCGTAGACCAGGGGGGTGGCTACACCTTC | CASSVDQGGGYTF | - | TRBJ1-2 | TRBD1 | TRBV9
TGCGCCAGCAGCAGCGAACGGGACACTTTCACAGATACGCAGTATTTT | CASSSERDTFTDTQYF | - | TRBJ2-3 | - | TRBV5-1
TGTGCCTGGAGTAGCGGGACTAGGACGGGGGATGAGCAGTTCTTC | CAWSSGTRTGDEQFF | - | TRBJ2-1 | TRBD2 | TRBV30
TGCGCCAGCAGCCAAGGACAGGGGCGGGGGGAGCAGTACTTC | CASSQGQGRGEQYF | once | TRBJ2-7 | - | TRBV4-1
TGTGCCAGCAGCCGCGGACTAGCTGGACAGACCCAGTACTTC | CASSRGLAGQTQYF | - | TRBJ2-5 | TRBD2 | TRBV28
TGTGCCAGCAGCCCAGACTTAGCGGGGGGGCGGGACAATGAGCAGTTCTTC | CASSPDLAGGRDNEQFF | - | TRBJ2-1 | TRBD2 | TRBV7-9
TGTTCCAGCAGCTCCCCCATCACGAGCCCCTCTGGAAACACCATATATTTT | CSSSSPITSPSGNTIYF | - | TRBJ1-3 | - | TRBV7-9
TGTGCCAGCAGCTTATGGGACTCCCCCTACGAGCAGTACTTC | CASSLWDSPYEQYF | - | TRBJ2-7 | - | TRBV7-2
TGCGCCAGCAGCCAAGTCGGGGGGAGTGGGGGCAAAAACATTCAGTACTTC | CASSQVGGSGGKNIQYF | - | TRBJ2-4 | TRBD2 | TRBV4-1
TGTGCCAGCTCCCATTTAACCGGGACAGGGTTCTACGAGCAGTACTTC | CASSHLTGTGFYEQYF | - | TRBJ2-7 | TRBD1 | TRBV28
TGTGCCTGGAGTTCCCAATACGGGAGGGACACAGATACGCAGTATTTT | CAWSSQYGRDTDTQYF | - | TRBJ2-3 | TRBD2 | TRBV30
TGCGCCAGCAGAGAATCGAGCGGGAGGGCCTATGAGCAGTTCTTC | CASRESSGRAYEQFF | - | TRBJ2-1 | TRBD2 | TRBV5-1
TGTGCCAGCCCCAACAGGAAGGCCAATCAGCCCCAGCATTTT | CASPNRKANQPQHF | once | TRBJ1-5 | - | TRBV25-1
TGTGCCAGCAGCTTTTCAGCGTCCAACACCGGGGAGCTGTTTTTT | CASSFSASNTGELFF | - | TRBJ2-2 | - | TRBV5-4
TGTGCCAGCAGTTTTTGGACTAGCGGGAGTAATGAGCAGTTCTTC | CASSFWTSGSNEQFF | once | TRBJ2-1 | TRBD2 | TRBV28
TGTGCCAGCACCGCAGGGGGTTACACGAACACCGGGGAGCTGTTTTTT | CASTAGGYTNTGELFF | - | TRBJ2-2 | TRBD1 | TRBV11-2
TGTGCCAGCAGAACCACCGGGGAGGGGTCACGGTACGAGCAGTACTTC | CASRTTGEGSRYEQYF | - | TRBJ2-7 | TRBD2 | TRBV5-6
TGCGCCAGGCGGACAGGGGTTCGTGAGCAGTTCTTC | CARRTGVREQFF | - | TRBJ2-1 | TRBD1 | TRBV23-1
TGCGCCAGCAGCGCCTACCAGGGATCGGGGGATGGCTACACCTTC | CASSAYQGSGDGYTF | - | TRBJ1-2 | - | TRBV5-1
TGTGCCAGCGGGCCGGGACAGAACCCCCTCTACGAGCAGTACTTC | CASGPGQNPLYEQYF | - | TRBJ2-7 | TRBD1 | TRBV5-6
TGTGCCAGCAGCCAAGATCGCTTAGGGGGCTACGAGCAGTACTTC | CASSQDRLGGYEQYF | - | TRBJ2-7 | - | TRBV14
TGTGCCAGCAGTCGGGGACAGTTAAACACTGAAGCTTTCTTT | CASSRGQLNTEAFF | - | TRBJ1-1 | TRBD1 | TRBV28
TGTGCCAGTAGTCCACAGGGGATGAACACTGAAGCTTTCTTT | CASSPQGMNTEAFF | - | TRBJ1-1 | TRBD1 | TRBV19
TGCGCCAGCAGCCGGTCCGAGGGAAACTATGGCTACACCTTC | CASSRSEGNYGYTF | - | TRBJ1-2 | - | TRBV5-1
TGTGCCAGCAGCCATAGGACAGGGCCCGGGGCCAACGTCCTGACTTTC | CASSHRTGPGANVLTF | - | TRBJ2-6 | TRBD1 | TRBV9
TGTGCCAGCAGTTTAGGTCCGAGAGCCCAGCAGTTCTTC | CASSLGPRAQQFF | - | TRBJ2-1 | - | TRBV27
TGTGCCTGGGCGGCGAGCGGGGGTGGGGAGCAGTTCTTC | CAWAASGGGEQFF | - | TRBJ2-1 | TRBD2 | TRBV30